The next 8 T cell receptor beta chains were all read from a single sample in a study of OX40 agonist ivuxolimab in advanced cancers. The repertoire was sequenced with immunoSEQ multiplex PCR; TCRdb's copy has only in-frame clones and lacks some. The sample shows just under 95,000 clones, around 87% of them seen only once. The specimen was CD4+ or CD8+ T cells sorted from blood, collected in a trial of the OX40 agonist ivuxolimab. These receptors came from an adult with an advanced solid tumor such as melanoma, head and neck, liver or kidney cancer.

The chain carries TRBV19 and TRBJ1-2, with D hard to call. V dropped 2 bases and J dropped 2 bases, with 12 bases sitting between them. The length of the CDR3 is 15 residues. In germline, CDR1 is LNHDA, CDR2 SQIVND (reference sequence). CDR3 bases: TGTGCCAGTAGTATATATGGTAGTCGGAACTATGGCTACACCTTC. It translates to CASSIYGSRNYGYTF.

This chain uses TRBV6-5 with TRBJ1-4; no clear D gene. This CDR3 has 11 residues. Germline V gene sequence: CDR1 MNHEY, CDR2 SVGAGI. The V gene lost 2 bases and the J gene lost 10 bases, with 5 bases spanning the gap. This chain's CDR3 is CASSYRGKLFF. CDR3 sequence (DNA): TGTGCCAGCAGTTACCGGGGAAAACTGTTTTTT.

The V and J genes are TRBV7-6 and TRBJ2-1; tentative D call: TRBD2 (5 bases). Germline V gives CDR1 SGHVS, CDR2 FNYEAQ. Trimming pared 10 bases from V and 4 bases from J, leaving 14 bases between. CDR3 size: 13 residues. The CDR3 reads CATAGLLYNEQFF. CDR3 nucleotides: TGTGCCACGGCGGGCCTCCTGTACAATGAGCAGTTCTTC.

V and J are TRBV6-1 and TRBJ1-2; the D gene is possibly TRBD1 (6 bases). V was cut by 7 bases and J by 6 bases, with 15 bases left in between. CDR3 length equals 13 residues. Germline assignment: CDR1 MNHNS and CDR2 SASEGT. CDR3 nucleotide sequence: TGTGCCAGCAACGGTGCCAGGGGCCATGGCTACACCTTC. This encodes CASNGARGHGYTF.

Here the CDR3 DNA reads TGTGCCAGCAGCGCCTCCTCGGGACAGAGGTACGAGCAGTACTTC. This encodes CASSASSGQRYEQYF. The rearrangement links TRBV9 to TRBJ2-7; TRBD1 matches 7 bases. Per the germline V gene, CDR1 is SGDLS and CDR2 is YYNGEE. With 3 bases clipped from V and 4 bases from J, the junction kept 10 bases outside the gene matches. CDR3 length: 15 amino acids.

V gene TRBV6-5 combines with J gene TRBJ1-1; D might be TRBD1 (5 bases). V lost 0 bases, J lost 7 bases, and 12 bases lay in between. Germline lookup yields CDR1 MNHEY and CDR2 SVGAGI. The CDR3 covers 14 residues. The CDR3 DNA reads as TGTGCCAGCAGTTACTCAGGGGAATCAGGTGAAGCTTTCTTT. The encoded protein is CASSYSGESGEAFF.

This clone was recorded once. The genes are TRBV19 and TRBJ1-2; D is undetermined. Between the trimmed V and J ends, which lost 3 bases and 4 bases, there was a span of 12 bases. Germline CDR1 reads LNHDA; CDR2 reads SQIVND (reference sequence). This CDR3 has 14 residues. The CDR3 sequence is CASSMGRGTYGYTF. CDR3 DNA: TGTGCCAGTAGTATGGGCCGGGGTACCTATGGCTACACCTTC.

CDR3 region: CASSLVETQYF. As DNA, the CDR3 is TGTGCCAGCAGCTTAGTGGAGACCCAGTACTTC. V and J are TRBV13 and TRBJ2-5; D is undetermined. V shed 1 base and J shed 5 bases, with 2 bases lying between them. In germline, CDR1 is PRHDT, CDR2 FYEKMQ (reference sequence). The CDR3 is 11 residues long.